The following is a T cell receptor beta chain sequence with its context. No antigen is known for it. No clone much larger than this one lies a single base away; base qualities are absent. Synthetic TCR analog templates were spiked into each PCR to estimate absolute template abundance from read counts. The immunoSEQ assay was used to amplify TCRbeta CDR3 regions from genomic DNA with bias-controlled V and J gene primers. Rearranged TCRbeta segments were sequenced at approximately 20X coverage. On the study's bioinformatics: Clustering was used to correct sequencing errors, and CDR3s were annotated against IMGT so that V, D and J genes could be assigned. Downstream analyses used only productive TCRbeta rearrangements, leaving out any out-of-frame or stop-codon sequences. Clonality was computed as one minus Shannon entropy normalized by the log of the number of unique productive sequences. Fisher's exact test with Benjamini-Hochberg correction, at a threshold of adjusted p below 0.01, was used to find clones that differed between time points or between blood and tumor. As stored in TCRdb, this immuneACCESS dataset retains in-frame rearrangements with V and J assigned. A fraction of the clones does not appear; measured against another copy, unresolved V genes explain less than half of the discrepancy, and the remainder lacks a known reason. V and J calls and clone size are as listed in that table; D and trimming were resolved from the DNA. This sample comprises about 86,000 clones, about 84% of them detected only once. Of the sample, roughly 14% falls within the top ten clones.

This specimen belongs to a study of PD-L1 blockade in urothelial cancer (TCRdb year 2017). About the investigation overall: Every patient began therapy in 2014 and was given atezolizumab 1,200 mg intravenously every 3 weeks. Blood samples were analyzed at two time points: 3 weeks after treatment start (second dose) and 6 weeks after treatment start. About 90% of the roughly 29 patients were males with bladder-origin urothelial cancer, and about 65% of the roughly 30 reported a prior smoking history. Pretreatment tumor samples and matched peripheral blood, collected serially before and after atezolizumab treatment, underwent TCR sequencing. Patients had an ECOG performance status of 0 or 1 and had received between 0 and 3 prior chemotherapy regimens. Durable clinical benefit was achieved by nine patients and was not achieved by 20 patients. Somatic, immune and clinical correlates of response to PD-L1 blockade with atezolizumab in urothelial cancer were the focus of an exploratory multi-omic analysis. Twenty-nine patients had pretreatment blood TCR-seq, some 25 had at least one posttreatment blood collection, and some 25 had tumor TCR-seq. Durable clinical benefit was defined as progression-free survival longer than 6 months, and TCR features were also tested against progression-free and overall survival. Blood samples yielded a median of 141,255 T cells and 65,000 to 95,000 unique TCRs, with median clonality approximately 0.08. In the same patients who had TCR sequencing, pretreatment tumors also underwent whole exome sequencing and RNA sequencing. On the study overall, not on this receptor specifically: Improved progression-free and overall survival was associated with having pretreatment peripheral blood TCR clonality below the median. Because of the small sample size (n ≈ 31) and the many exploratory analyses performed, the results are intended to be regarded as hypothesis-generating. Patients with durable benefit showed greater expansion of tumor-associated TCR clones in peripheral blood 3 weeks after starting treatment (n of about 20, p = 0.022).

The time point label of this sample denotes: pretreatment peripheral blood. A cohort of about 31 patients with locally advanced or metastatic urothelial carcinoma, treated at Memorial Sloan Kettering on a trial protocol, was included. Peripheral blood mononuclear cells were collected from each patient pretreatment and during treatment, giving between 1 and 8 total time points per patient. The Qiagen DNeasy Blood extraction kit was used to purify genomic DNA from total PBMCs and from tumor samples. PBMCs were collected pretreatment and during treatment, and were isolated and stored as previously described. In the germline V gene, CDR1 corresponds to MNHNS and CDR2 to SASEGT. V loses 6 bases of germline sequence and J loses 5 bases, and the interval between the two ends is 13 bases. There are 13 amino acids in the CDR3, from cysteine to phenylalanine inclusive. Only CDR3 DNA is held: 39 bases, read in frame from base 1.

The sample consisted of PBMCs, taken around atezolizumab (anti-PD-L1) treatment. The chain is encoded by TRBV6-1 joined to TRBJ1-2, with a weak D call of TRBD1 (6 bases match). This clonotype was sampled from a man aged 55 to 70 with urothelial cancer. CDR3 loop: CASRLSQGYGYTF. The DNA sequence reads TGTGCCAGCAGGCTATCACAGGGTTATGGCTACACCTTC.